This T cell receptor beta chain emerged from a study of blood T cell repertoires in COVID-19. On the study more broadly: Italy, Spain and the United States were the sources of the convalescent and acute COVID-19 samples. In each case, the material was cDNA or gDNA derived from T cells, B-cell-depleted T cells, or PBMCs.

Sequenced by immunoSEQ multiplex PCR; TCRdb stores in-frame clones only, minus some. The sample has under 250,000 clones, around 90% seen once. The V gene's germline CDR1 is SSHAT and CDR2 FNYEAQ (reference sequence). This CDR3 comprises 18 residues. V was clipped by 1 base and J by 1 base, with 19 bases between them. Patients of the Seattle cohort, enrolled during active infection, were followed longitudinally. This chain uses TRBV7-7 with TRBJ1-2; D is possibly TRBD1 (6 bases). The receptor was derived from a young man with COVID-19, enrolled during active disease. The sequencing sample was made of peripheral blood. This CDR3 reads CASSLGGLRGKSNYGYTF. CDR3 coding DNA: TGTGCCAGCAGCTTAGGGGGGTTGAGGGGGAAGAGTAACTATGGCTACACCTTC.